This TCR beta chain was retrieved from a study of blood T cell repertoires in COVID-19. Study as a whole: Acute and convalescent COVID-19 specimens originated in the United States, Italy and Spain.

Trimming took 4 bases from V and 0 from J, leaving 13 bases between them. The CDR3 contains 16 residues. CDR1 and CDR2 (germline): SGHVS, FQNEAQ. This clone was seen only once. In terms of age and location, participants ranged from roughly 18 to 100 years and lived in about two dozen US areas. Which cohort a participant joined came from the clinical history participants gave. Original analysis: From reference gene primer amplification, estimates of nucleated cell counts were derived. Produced via immunoSEQ multiplex PCR; TCRdb's table is partial and in-frame only. For V, J and clone size, that table is used; D and trimming come from the DNA. The sample records a few hundred thousand clones, nearly 90% being singletons.

This receptor was obtained from a woman between 18 and 30 years old with acute COVID-19. Sequencing was carried out using PBMCs or T cells enriched from blood (not recorded which). The genes are TRBV7-8 and TRBJ1-5; D is ambiguous. The CDR3 is CASSSLAVYSNQPQHF. DNA for the CDR3: TGTGCCAGCAGCTCCTTGGCTGTGTATAGCAATCAGCCCCAGCATTTT.